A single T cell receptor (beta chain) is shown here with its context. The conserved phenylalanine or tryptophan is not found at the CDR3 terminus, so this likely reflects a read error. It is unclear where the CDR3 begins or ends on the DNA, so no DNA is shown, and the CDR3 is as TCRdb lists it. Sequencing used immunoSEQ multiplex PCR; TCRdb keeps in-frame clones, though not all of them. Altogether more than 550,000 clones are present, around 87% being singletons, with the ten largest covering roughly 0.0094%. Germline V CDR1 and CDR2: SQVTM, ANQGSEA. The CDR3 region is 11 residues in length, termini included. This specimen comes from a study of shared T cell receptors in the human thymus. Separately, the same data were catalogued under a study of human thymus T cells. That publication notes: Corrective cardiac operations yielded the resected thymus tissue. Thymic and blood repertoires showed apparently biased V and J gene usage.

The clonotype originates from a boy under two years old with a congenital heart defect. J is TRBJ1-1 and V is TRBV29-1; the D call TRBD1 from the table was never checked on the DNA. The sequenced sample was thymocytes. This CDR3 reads CSVEGTGPRLG.